The 2 T cell receptor beta chains presented below share a single source sample, sequenced in a study of siplizumab effects on memory and regulatory T cells. Libraries were prepared by immunoSEQ multiplex PCR; TCRdb keeps only in-frame clonotypes and omits some of them. Of 80,000 to 95,000 clones listed, about 95% are singletons. Source material: CD8+ T cells sorted from blood. The origin of the receptors is a human donor in good health.

The rearrangement links TRBV19 to TRBJ2-3, with 10 positions matching TRBD2. In germline, CDR1 is LNHDA, CDR2 SQIVND (reference sequence). The CDR3 is made up of 15 amino acids. V gave up 6 bases and J gave up 4 bases; unmatched junction bases: 7. The CDR3 DNA follows: TGTGCCAGTAGGATTGCTAGCGGGAGCCCAGATACGCAGTATTTT. Its protein product is CASRIASGSPDTQYF. Full variable domain (rest looked up from reference TRBV19 and TRBJ2-3): DGGITQSPKYLFRKEGQNVTLSCEQNLNHDAMYWYRQDPGQGLRLIYYSQIVNDFQKGDIAEGYSVSREKKESFPLTVTSAQKNPTAFYLCASRIASGSPDTQYFGPGTRLTVL.

This sequence joins TRBV13 and TRBJ1-5; D gene unclear. CDR3 length equals 14 residues. The ends were cut back, 3 bases at V and 0 bases at J, with 6 bases in the middle. CDR1 and CDR2 (germline): PRHDT, FYEKMQ (reference sequence). The chain's CDR3 is CASSLDGSNQPQHF. Written as DNA, the CDR3 is TGTGCCAGCAGCTTGGACGGTAGCAATCAGCCCCAGCATTTT.